This T cell receptor beta chain was documented in a study of OX40 agonist ivuxolimab in advanced cancers. Study-level information: Patients were dosed intravenously with ivuxolimab at 0.01 to 10 mg/kg every 2 weeks. Notes on the study in general: Expanded peripheral T cell antigen specificity was not determined.

Patients were ruled out by autoimmune disease history or systemic immunosuppression. Comments on this clone: Its specificity is not known.

Sequencing was performed with immunoSEQ multiplex PCR; in TCRdb, only in-frame clones are kept and a portion is missing. The sample shows approximately 21,000 clones, 74% of them seen only once. The CDR3 is 15 amino acids. J lost 4 bases, V lost 9 bases, and 14 bases had no gene match. The germline V gene has CDR1 MNHEY and CDR2 SVGAGI. The source is an adult with an advanced solid tumor such as melanoma, head and neck, liver or kidney cancer. The chain recombines TRBV6-5 with TRBJ1-1, with TRBD1 identical over 7 bases. The specimen comprised CD4+ or CD8+ T cells sorted from blood, sampled in a trial of the OX40 agonist ivuxolimab. This CDR3 is CASTQSVGTATEAFF. The DNA of the CDR3 is TGTGCCAGTACCCAAAGCGTTGGGACAGCCACTGAAGCTTTCTTT.